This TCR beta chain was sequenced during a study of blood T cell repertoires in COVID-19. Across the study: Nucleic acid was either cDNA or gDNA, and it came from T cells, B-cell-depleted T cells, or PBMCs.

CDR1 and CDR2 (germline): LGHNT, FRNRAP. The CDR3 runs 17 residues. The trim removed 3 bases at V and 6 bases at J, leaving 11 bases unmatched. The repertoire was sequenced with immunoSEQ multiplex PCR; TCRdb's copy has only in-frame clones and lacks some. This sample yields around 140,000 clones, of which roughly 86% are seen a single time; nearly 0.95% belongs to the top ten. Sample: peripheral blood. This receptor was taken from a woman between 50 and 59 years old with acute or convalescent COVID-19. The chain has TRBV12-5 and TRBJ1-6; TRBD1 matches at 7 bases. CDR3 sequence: CASGLVSRRQGNSPLHF. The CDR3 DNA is TGTGCTAGTGGTTTAGTATCCAGGAGACAGGGTAATTCACCCCTCCACTTT.